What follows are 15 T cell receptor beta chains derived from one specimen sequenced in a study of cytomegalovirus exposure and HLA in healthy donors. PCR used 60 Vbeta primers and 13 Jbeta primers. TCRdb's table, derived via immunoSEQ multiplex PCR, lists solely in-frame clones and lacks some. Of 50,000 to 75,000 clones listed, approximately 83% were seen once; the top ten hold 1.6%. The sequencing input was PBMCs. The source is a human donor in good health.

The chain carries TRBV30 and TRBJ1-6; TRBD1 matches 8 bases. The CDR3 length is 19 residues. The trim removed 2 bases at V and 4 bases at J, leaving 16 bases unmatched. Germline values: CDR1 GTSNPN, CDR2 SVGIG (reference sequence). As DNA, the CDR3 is TGTGCCTGGAGTCCCCAGGCAGGGGGCAGGACAGCTTATAATTCACCCCTCCACTTT. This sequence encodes CAWSPQAGGRTAYNSPLHF.

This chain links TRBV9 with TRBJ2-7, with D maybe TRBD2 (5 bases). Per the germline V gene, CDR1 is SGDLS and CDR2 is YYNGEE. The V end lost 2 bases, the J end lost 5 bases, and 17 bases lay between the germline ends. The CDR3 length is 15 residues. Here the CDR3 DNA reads TGTGCCAGCAGCGTCGGACTGGCTTTTTCCAACGAGCAGTACTTC. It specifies CASSVGLAFSNEQYF.

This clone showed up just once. The CDR3 loop reads CASSRLDLTGLATNEKLFF. The CDR3 DNA follows: TGTGCCAGCAGTCGACTCGATTTGACAGGGTTGGCAACTAATGAAAAACTGTTTTTT. The V call is TRBV27, the J call TRBJ1-4; TRBD1 aligns across 7 bases. Germline trimming cut 5 bases from V and 0 bases from J; bases unmatched to any gene: 15. This CDR3 has 19 residues. Germline V CDR1 and CDR2: MNHEY, SMNVEV (reference sequence). The whole variable domain, remainder taken from reference TRBV27 and TRBJ1-4, is EAQVTQNPRYLITVTGKKLTVTCSQNMNHEYMSWYRQDPGLGLRQIYYSMNVEVTDKGDVPEGYKVSRKEKRNFPLILESPSPNQTSLYFCASSRLDLTGLATNEKLFFGSGTQLSVL.

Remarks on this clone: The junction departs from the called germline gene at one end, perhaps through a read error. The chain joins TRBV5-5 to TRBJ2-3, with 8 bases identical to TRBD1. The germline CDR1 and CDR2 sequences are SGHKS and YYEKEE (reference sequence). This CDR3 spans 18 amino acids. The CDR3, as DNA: TGTGCCAGCATCGGGGGCGGCAGGGGGCGGCGTGGCACAGATACACAGTATTTT. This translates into CASIGGGRGRRGTDTQYF.

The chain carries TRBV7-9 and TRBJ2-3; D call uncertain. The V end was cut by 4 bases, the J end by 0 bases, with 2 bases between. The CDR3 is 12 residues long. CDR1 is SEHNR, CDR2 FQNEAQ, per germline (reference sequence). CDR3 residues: CASSSSTDTQYF. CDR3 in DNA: TGTGCCAGCAGCTCTAGCACAGATACGCAGTATTTT.

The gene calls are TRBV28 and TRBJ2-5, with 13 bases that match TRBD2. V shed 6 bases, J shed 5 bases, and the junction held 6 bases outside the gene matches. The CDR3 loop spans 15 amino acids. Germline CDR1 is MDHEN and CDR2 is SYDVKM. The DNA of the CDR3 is TGTGCCAGCAGATGGACTAGCGGGAGATATGAGACCCAGTACTTC. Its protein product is CASRWTSGRYETQYF.

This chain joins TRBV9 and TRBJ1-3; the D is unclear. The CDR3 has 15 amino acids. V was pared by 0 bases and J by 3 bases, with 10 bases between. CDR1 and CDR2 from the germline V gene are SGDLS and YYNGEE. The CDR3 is CASSVAYGGGNTIYF. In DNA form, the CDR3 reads TGTGCCAGCAGCGTAGCCTACGGCGGTGGAAACACCATATATTTT.

The CDR3 loop reads CASSPPETSKETQYF. The CDR3 coding sequence is TGTGCCAGCAGCCCCCCGGAAACTAGTAAAGAGACCCAGTACTTC. The chain couples TRBV11-2 to TRBJ2-5; TRBD2 is a possible D gene (5 bases). Trimming removed 5 bases from V and 3 bases from J, with 16 bases in between. CDR1 SGHAT and CDR2 FQNNGV come from the germline V gene. The CDR3 sequence is 15 residues long.

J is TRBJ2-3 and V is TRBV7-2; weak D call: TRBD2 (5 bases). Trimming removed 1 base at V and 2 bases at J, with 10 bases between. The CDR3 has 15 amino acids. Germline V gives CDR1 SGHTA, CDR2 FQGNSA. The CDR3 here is CASSLVGLTTDTQYF. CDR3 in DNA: TGTGCCAGCAGCTTAGTTGGACTGACCACAGATACGCAGTATTTT. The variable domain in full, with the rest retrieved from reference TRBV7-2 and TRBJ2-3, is GAGVSQSPSNKVTEKGKDVELRCDPISGHTALYWYRQSLGQGLEFLIYFQGNSAPDKSGLPSDRFSAERTGGSVSTLTIQRTQQEDSAVYLCASSLVGLTTDTQYFGPGTRLTVL.

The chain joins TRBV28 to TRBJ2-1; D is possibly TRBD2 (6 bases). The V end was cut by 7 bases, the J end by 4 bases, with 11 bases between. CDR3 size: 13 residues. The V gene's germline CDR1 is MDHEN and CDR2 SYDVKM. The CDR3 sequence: CASTRERYNEQFF. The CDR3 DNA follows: TGTGCCAGCACCCGGGAGAGATACAATGAGCAGTTCTTC.

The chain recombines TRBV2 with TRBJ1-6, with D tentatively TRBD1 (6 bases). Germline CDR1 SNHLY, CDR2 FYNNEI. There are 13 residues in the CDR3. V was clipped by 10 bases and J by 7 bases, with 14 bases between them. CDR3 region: CATRTERNSPLHF. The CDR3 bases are TGTGCCACCAGGACAGAGAGGAATTCACCCCTCCACTTT.

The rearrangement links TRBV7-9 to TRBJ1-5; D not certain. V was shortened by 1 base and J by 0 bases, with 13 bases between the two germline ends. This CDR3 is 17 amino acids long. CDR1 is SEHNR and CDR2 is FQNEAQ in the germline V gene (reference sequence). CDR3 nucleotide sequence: TGTGCCAGCAGCTTAGGGGCAACTCGGTATAGCAATCAGCCCCAGCATTTT. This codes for CASSLGATRYSNQPQHF.

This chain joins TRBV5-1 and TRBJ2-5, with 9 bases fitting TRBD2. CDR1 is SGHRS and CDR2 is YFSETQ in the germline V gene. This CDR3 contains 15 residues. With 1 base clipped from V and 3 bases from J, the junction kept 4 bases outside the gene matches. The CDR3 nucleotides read TGCGCCAGCAGCTTGTCTCTAGCGGGAAAAGAGACCCAGTACTTC. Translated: CASSLSLAGKETQYF.

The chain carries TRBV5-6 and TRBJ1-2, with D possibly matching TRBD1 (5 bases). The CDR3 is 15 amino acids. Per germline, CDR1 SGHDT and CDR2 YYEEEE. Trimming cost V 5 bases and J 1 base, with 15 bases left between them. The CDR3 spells CASRSLQGLNYGYTF. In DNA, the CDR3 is TGTGCCAGCAGGTCCCTTCAGGGCCTTAACTATGGCTACACCTTC. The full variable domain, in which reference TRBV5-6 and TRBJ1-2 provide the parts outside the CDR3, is DAGVTQSPTHLIKTRGQQVTLRCSPKSGHDTVSWYQQALGQGPQFIFQYYEEEERQRGNFPDRFSGHQFPNYSSELNVNALLLGDSALYLCASRSLQGLNYGYTFGSGTRLTVV.

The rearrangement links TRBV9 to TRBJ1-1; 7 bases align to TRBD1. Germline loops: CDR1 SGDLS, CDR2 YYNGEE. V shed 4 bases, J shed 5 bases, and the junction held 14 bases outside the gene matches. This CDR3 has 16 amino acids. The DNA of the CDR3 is TGTGCCAGCAGCTCGCAGAACAGGGGCAGGGGGACTGAAGCTTTCTTT. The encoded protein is CASSSQNRGRGTEAFF.